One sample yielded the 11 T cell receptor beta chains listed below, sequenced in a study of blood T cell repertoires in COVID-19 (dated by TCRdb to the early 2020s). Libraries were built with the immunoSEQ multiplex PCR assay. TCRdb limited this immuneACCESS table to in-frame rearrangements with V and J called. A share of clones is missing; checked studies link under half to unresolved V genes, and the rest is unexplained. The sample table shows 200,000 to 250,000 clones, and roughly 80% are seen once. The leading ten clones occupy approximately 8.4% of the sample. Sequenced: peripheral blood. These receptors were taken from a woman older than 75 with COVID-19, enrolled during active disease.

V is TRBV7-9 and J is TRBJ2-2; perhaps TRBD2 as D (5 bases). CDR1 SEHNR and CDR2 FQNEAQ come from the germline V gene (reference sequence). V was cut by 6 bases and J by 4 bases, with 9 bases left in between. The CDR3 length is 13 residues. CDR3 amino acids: CASRSTTTGELFF. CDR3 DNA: TGTGCCAGCAGGTCGACTACCACCGGGGAGCTGTTTTTT. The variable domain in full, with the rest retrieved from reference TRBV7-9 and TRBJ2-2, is DTGVSQNPRHKITKRGQNVTFRCDPISEHNRLYWYRQTLGQGPEFLTYFQNEAQLEKSRLLSDRFSAERPKGSFSTLEIQRTEQGDSAMYLCASRSTTTGELFFGEGSRLTVL.

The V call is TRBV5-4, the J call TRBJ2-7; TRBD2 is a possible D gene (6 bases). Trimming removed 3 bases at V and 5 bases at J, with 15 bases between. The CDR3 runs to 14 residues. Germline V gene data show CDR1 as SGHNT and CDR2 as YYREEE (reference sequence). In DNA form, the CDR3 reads TGTGCCAGCAGCTCCCCCAGGACGGGGGACGAGCAGTACTTC. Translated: CASSSPRTGDEQYF.

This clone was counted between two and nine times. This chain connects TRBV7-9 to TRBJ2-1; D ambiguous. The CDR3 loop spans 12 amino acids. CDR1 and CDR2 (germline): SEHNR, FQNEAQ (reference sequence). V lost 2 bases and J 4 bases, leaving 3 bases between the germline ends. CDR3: CASSLSYNEQFF. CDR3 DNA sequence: TGTGCCAGCAGCTTATCATACAATGAGCAGTTCTTC.

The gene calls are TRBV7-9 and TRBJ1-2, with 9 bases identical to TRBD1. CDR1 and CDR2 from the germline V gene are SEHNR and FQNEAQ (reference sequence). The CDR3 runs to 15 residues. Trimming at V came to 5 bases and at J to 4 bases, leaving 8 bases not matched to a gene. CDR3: CASSEKGQGGYGYTF. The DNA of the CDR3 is TGTGCCAGCAGCGAGAAGGGACAGGGTGGCTATGGCTACACCTTC.

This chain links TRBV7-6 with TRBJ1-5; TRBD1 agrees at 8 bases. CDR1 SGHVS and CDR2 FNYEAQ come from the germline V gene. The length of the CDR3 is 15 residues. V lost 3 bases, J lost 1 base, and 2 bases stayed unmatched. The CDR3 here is CASSLGQASNQPQHF. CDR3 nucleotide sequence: TGTGCCAGCAGCTTGGGACAGGCCAGCAATCAGCCCCAGCATTTT.

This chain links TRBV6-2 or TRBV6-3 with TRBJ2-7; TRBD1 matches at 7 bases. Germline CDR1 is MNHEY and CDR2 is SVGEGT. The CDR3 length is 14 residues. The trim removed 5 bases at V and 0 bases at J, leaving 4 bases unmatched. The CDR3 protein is CASSRDSVSYEQYF. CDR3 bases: TGTGCCAGCAGTCGGGACAGCGTCTCCTACGAGCAGTACTTC.

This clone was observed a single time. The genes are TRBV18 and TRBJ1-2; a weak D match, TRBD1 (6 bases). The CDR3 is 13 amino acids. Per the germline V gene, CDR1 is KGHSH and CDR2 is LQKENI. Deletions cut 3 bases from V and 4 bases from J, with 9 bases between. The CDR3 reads CASSPDSPYGYTF. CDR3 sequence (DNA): TGTGCCAGCTCACCGGACAGCCCCTATGGCTACACCTTC.

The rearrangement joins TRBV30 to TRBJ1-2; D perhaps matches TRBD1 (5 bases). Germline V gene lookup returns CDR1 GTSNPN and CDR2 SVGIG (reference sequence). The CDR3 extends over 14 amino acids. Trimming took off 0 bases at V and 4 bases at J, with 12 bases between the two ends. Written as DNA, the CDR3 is TGTGCCTGGAGTGTACAAATCGGGGGCTATGGCTACACCTTC. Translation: CAWSVQIGGYGYTF. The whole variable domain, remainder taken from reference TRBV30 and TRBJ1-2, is SQTIHQWPATLVQPVGSPLSLECTVEGTSNPNLYWYRQAAGRGLQLLFYSVGIGQISSEVPQNLSASRPQDRQFILSSKKLLLSDSGFYLCAWSVQIGGYGYTFGSGTRLTVV.

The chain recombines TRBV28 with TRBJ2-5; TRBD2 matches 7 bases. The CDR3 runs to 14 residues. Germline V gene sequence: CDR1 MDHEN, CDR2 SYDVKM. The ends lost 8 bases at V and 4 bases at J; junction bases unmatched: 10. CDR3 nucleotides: TGTGCCAGCCTCCGGGGGGATCGGCGAGAGACCCAGTACTTC. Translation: CASLRGDRRETQYF.

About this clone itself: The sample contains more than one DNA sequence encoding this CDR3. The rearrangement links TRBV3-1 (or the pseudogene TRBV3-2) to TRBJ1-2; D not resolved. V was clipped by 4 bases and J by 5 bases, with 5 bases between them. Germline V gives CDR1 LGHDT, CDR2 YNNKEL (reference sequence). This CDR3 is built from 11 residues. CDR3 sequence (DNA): TGTGCCAGCAGCCGGGCTTATGGCTACACCTTC. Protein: CASSRAYGYTF.

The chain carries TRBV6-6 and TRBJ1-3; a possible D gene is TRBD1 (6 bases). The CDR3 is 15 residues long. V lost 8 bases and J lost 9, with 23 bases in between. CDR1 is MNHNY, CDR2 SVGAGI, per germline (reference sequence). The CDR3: CASYFGQTGRGTIYF. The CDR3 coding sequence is TGTGCCAGCTACTTCGGACAGACGGGCCGTGGCACCATATATTTT.